Detailed here is one TCR beta chain. Trimming cost V 2 bases and J 4 bases; bases outside gene matches: 7. Germline V gene sequence: CDR1 ENHRY, CDR2 SYGVKD. The CDR3 has 15 residues. Original data processing: The authors estimated nucleated cell counts from reference gene primer amplification. This table comes from immunoSEQ multiplex PCR, and its TCRdb copy is limited to in-frame clones, with some not included. Clonal size and the V and J genes are those of that table, whereas D and trimming came from the DNA. The top ten clones hold roughly 3.7% of a sample with 210,000 or so clones, around nine tenths of them seen once. These data come from a study of blood T cell repertoires in COVID-19. Clinical history as reported by participants underpinned cohort assignment.

The sequenced sample was PBMCs or T cells enriched from blood (not recorded which). The rearrangement links TRBV10-3 to TRBJ1-1; TRBD1 agrees at 7 bases. This receptor was obtained from a woman in her 30s who had been exposed to COVID-19. The CDR3 loop is CAISEGEGAATEAFF. DNA of the CDR3: TGTGCCATCAGTGAGGGTGAGGGGGCGGCCACTGAAGCTTTCTTT.